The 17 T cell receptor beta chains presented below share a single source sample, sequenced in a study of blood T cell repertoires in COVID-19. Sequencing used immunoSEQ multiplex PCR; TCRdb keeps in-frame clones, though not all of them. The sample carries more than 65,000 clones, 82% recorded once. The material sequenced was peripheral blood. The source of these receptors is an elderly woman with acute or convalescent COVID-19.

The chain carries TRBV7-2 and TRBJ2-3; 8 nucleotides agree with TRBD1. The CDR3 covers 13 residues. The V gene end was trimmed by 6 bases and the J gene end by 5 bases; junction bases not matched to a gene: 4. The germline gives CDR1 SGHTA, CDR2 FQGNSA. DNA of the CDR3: TGTGCCAGCAGAGGACAGGGAAGAGATACGCAGTATTTT. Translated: CASRGQGRDTQYF.

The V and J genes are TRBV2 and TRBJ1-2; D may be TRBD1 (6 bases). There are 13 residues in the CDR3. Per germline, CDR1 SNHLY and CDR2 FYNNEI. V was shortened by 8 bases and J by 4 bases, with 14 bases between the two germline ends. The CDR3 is CASRLRDTYGYTF. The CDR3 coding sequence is TGTGCCAGCCGTCTGAGGGACACCTATGGCTACACCTTC. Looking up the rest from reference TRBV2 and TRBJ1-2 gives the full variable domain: EPEVTQTPSHQVTQMGQEVILRCVPISNHLYFYWYRQILGQKVEFLVSFYNNEISEKSEIFDDQFSVERPDGSNFTLKIRSTKLEDSAMYFCASRLRDTYGYTFGSGTRLTVV.

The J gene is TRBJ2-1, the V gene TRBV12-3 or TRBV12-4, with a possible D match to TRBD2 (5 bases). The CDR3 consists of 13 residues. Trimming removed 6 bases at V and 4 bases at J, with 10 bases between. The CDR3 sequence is CASRLRAYNEQFF. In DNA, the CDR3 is TGTGCCAGCAGGTTGAGGGCGTACAATGAGCAGTTCTTC.

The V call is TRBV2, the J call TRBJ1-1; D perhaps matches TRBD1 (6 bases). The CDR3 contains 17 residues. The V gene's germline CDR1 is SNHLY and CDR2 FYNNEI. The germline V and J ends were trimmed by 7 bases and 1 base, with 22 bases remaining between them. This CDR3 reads CASNRRDTPIQNTEAFF. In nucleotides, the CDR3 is TGTGCCAGCAACCGTCGGGACACACCCATCCAGAACACTGAAGCTTTCTTT.

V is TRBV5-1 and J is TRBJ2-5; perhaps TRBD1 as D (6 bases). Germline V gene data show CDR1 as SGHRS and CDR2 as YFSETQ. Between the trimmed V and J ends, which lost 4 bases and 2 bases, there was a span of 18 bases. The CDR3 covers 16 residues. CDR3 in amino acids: CASSIKRQAGQETQYF. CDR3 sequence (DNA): TGCGCCAGCAGCATCAAAAGACAGGCGGGTCAAGAGACCCAGTACTTC.

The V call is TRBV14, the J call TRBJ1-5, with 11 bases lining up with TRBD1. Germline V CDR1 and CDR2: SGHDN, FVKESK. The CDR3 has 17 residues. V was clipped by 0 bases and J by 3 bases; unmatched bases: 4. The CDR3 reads CASSQEGDRGTNQPQHF. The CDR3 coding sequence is TGTGCCAGCAGCCAAGAAGGGGACAGGGGGACCAATCAGCCCCAGCATTTT.

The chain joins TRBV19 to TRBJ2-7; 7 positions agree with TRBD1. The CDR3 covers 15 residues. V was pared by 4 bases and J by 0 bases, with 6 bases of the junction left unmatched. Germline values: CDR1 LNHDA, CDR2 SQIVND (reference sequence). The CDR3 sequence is CASSTRDSISYEQYF. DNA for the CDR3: TGTGCCAGTAGTACCCGGGACAGCATCTCCTACGAGCAGTACTTC.

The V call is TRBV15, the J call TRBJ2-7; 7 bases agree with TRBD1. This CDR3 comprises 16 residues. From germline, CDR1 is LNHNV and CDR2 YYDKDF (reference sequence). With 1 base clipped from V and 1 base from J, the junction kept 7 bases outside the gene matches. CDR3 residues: CATSRGGTVLSYEQYF. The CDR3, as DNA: TGTGCCACCAGCAGAGGGGGGACAGTCCTTTCCTACGAGCAGTACTTC.

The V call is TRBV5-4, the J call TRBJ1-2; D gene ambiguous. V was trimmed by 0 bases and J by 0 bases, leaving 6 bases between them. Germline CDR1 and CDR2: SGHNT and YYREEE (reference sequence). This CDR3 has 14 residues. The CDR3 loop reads CASSLGSSNYGYTF. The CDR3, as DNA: TGTGCCAGCAGCTTGGGCAGTTCTAACTATGGCTACACCTTC.

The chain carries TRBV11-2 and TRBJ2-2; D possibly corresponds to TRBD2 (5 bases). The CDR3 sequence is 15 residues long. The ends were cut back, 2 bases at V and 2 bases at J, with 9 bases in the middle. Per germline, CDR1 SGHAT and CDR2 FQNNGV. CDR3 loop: CASSLNGENTGELFF. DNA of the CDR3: TGTGCCAGCAGCTTAAACGGGGAAAACACCGGGGAGCTGTTTTTT.

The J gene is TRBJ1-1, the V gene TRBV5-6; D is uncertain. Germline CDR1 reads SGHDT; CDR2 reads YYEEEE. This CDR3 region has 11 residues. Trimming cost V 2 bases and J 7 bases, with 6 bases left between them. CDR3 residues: CASSFQVEAFF. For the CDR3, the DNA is TGTGCCAGCAGCTTCCAGGTTGAAGCTTTCTTT.

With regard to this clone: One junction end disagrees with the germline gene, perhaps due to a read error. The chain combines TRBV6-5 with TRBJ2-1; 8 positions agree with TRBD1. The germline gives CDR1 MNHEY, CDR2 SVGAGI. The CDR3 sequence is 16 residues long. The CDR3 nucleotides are TGTGCCAGCAGTTACCACCGGGACAGGTCCGACAATAAGCAGTTCTTC. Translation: CASSYHRDRSDNKQFF.

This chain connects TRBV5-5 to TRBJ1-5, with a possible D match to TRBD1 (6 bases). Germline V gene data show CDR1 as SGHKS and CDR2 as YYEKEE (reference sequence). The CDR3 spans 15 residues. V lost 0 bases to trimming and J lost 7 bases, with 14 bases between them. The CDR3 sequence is CASSLEAGDYQPQHF. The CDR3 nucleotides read TGTGCCAGCAGCTTGGAAGCAGGGGATTACCAGCCCCAGCATTTT.

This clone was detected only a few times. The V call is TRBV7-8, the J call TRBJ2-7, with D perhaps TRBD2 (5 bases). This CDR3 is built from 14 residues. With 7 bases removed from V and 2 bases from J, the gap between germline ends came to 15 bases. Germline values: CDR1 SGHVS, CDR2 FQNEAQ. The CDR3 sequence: CASTPYEGTYEQYF. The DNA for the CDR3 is TGTGCCAGCACCCCGTATGAGGGTACCTACGAGCAGTACTTC.

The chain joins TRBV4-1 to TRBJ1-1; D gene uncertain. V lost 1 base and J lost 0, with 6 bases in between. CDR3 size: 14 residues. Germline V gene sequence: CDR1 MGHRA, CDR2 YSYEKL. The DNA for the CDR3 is TGCGCCAGCAGCCAAGCCCATTTGAACACTGAAGCTTTCTTT. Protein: CASSQAHLNTEAFF.

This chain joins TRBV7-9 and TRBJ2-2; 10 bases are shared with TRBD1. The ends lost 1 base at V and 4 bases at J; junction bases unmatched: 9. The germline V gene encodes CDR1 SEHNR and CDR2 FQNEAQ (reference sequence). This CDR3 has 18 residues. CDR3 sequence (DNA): TGTGCCAGCAGCTTAGTCTACGGACAGGGGGGAGGCACCGGGGAGCTGTTTTTT. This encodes CASSLVYGQGGGTGELFF.

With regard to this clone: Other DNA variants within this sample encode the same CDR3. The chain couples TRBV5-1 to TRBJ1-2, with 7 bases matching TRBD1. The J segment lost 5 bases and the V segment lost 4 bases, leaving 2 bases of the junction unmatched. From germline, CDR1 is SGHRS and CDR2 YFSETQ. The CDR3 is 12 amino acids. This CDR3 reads CASSQTGYGYTF. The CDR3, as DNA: TGCGCCAGCAGCCAGACAGGGTATGGCTACACCTTC. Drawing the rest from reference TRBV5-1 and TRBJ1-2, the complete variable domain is KAGVTQTPRYLIKTRGQQVTLSCSPISGHRSVSWYQQTPGQGLQFLFEYFSETQRNKGNFPGRFSGRQFSNSRSEMNVSTLELGDSALYLCASSQTGYGYTFGSGTRLTVV.